Here is one T cell receptor (beta chain) with its context. Authors' data handling: Cell counts per sample came from amplifying reference gene primers. Sequenced by immunoSEQ multiplex PCR; TCRdb stores in-frame clones only, minus some. V and J calls plus clone size are reproduced from that table; the DNA served to infer D and trimming. The sample includes over 110,000 clones, 75% to 85% of them seen just once. This CDR3 region has 15 residues. This record comes from a study of blood T cell repertoires in COVID-19. About the research overall: The study drew acute and convalescent COVID-19 samples from the United States, Italy and Spain. Sample material is recorded as cDNA or gDNA derived from T cells, B-cell-depleted T cells, or PBMCs.

The source material was peripheral blood. This receptor was identified in a man between 60 and 75 years old with active or convalescent COVID-19. V and J are TRBV12-2 and TRBJ2-7; the D segment call TRBD2 is taken from the table without a DNA check. TRBV12-2 is a documented pseudogene. The CDR3 nucleotides are TGTGCAAGTCGCGTTGTAACTAGCGGGATTCTCGAGCAGTACGTC. Translating gives CASRVVTSGILEQYV.